These 18 T cell receptor beta chains originate from one sample sequenced in a study of blood T cell repertoires in COVID-19. Profiled with immunoSEQ multiplex PCR; TCRdb holds only in-frame clones, not every one. The sample holds over 55,000 clones, 70% to 80% seen once. Sequencing was done on a sample of peripheral blood. The receptor set was obtained from a woman aged 70-85 years with acute or convalescent COVID-19.

The chain recombines TRBV19 with TRBJ1-1; the D is unclear. This CDR3 has 14 residues. The germline V and J ends were trimmed by 1 base and 4 bases, with 10 bases remaining between them. CDR1 is LNHDA and CDR2 is SQIVND in the germline V gene (reference sequence). CDR3 residues: CASSIVQLGTEAFF. The CDR3, as DNA: TGTGCCAGTAGTATAGTACAGCTGGGCACTGAAGCTTTCTTT.

The chain employs TRBV15 and TRBJ1-3; TRBD1 matches at 7 bases. The germline CDR1 and CDR2 sequences are LNHNV and YYDKDF (reference sequence). The CDR3 covers 16 residues. After removal of 0 bases from V and 4 bases from J, the junction contained 6 bases not matched to a gene. CDR3 protein: CATSREVQGIGNTIYF. The CDR3 DNA follows: TGTGCCACCAGCAGAGAGGTACAGGGGATAGGAAACACCATATATTTT. The full variable domain, completed using reference TRBV15 and TRBJ1-3, is DAMVIQNPRYQVTQFGKPVTLSCSQTLNHNVMYWYQQKSSQAPKLLFHYYDKDFNNEADTPDNFQSRRPNTSFCFLDIRSPGLGDTAMYLCATSREVQGIGNTIYFGEGSWLTVV.

V gene TRBV5-6 combines with J gene TRBJ2-5; D remains ambiguous. CDR3 length: 12 amino acids. V was cut by 0 bases and J by 5 bases, with 5 bases left in between. The V gene's germline CDR1 is SGHDT and CDR2 YYEEEE. The CDR3 protein is CASSLAAETQYF. In DNA, the CDR3 is TGTGCCAGCAGCTTGGCCGCGGAGACCCAGTACTTC. The full variable domain, completed using reference TRBV5-6 and TRBJ2-5, is DAGVTQSPTHLIKTRGQQVTLRCSPKSGHDTVSWYQQALGQGPQFIFQYYEEEERQRGNFPDRFSGHQFPNYSSELNVNALLLGDSALYLCASSLAAETQYFGPGTRLLVL.

This clone was found a few times. The chain recombines TRBV5-6 with TRBJ1-2; D not resolved. The CDR3 is 13 residues long. In germline, CDR1 is SGHDT, CDR2 YYEEEE. The V gene lost 1 base and the J gene lost 2 bases, with 6 bases spanning the gap. CDR3 in DNA: TGTGCCAGCAGCTTGATCCAGAACTATGGCTACACCTTC. Protein product: CASSLIQNYGYTF. Full variable domain (outside the CDR3, taken from reference TRBV5-6 and TRBJ1-2): DAGVTQSPTHLIKTRGQQVTLRCSPKSGHDTVSWYQQALGQGPQFIFQYYEEEERQRGNFPDRFSGHQFPNYSSELNVNALLLGDSALYLCASSLIQNYGYTFGSGTRLTVV.

Here the CDR3 DNA reads TGTGCCAGCAGCTTGCAGGCCGCAGGGGCTGAAGCTTTCTTT. Its protein product is CASSLQAAGAEAFF. The rearrangement uses TRBV5-4 and TRBJ1-1, with D perhaps matching TRBD1 (6 bases). Germline V lookup: CDR1 SGHNT, CDR2 YYREEE (reference sequence). The CDR3 contains 14 residues. The V gene lost 1 base and the J gene lost 6 bases, with 13 bases spanning the gap.

The gene calls are TRBV28 and TRBJ1-3; unclear D gene. Per the germline V gene, CDR1 is MDHEN and CDR2 is SYDVKM. Trimming stripped 5 bases from V and 0 bases from J, with 14 bases between. The CDR3 loop spans 16 amino acids. The CDR3 here is CASSRVVAVSGNTIYF. In nucleotides, the CDR3 is TGTGCCAGCAGTCGCGTTGTGGCGGTCTCTGGAAACACCATATATTTT.

The chain joins TRBV28 to TRBJ1-2, with 9 nucleotides matching TRBD1. The germline V gene has CDR1 MDHEN and CDR2 SYDVKM. J was trimmed by 8 bases and V by 2 bases; bases with no gene match: 6. The CDR3 runs 14 residues. The CDR3 nucleotides read TGTGCCAGCAGTTTAAGGGGGACAGGGAGAGGCTACACCTTC. This sequence encodes CASSLRGTGRGYTF.

The V gene is TRBV10-3, the J gene TRBJ1-2, with 8 bases identical to TRBD1. V lost 2 bases to trimming and J lost 4 bases; unmatched junction nucleotides: 3. Germline assignment: CDR1 ENHRY and CDR2 SYGVKD. CDR3 length: 14 amino acids. Written as DNA, the CDR3 is TGTGCCATCAGTGAGCCGGACAGGGCCTATGGCTACACCTTC. Translating it yields CAISEPDRAYGYTF.

J is TRBJ2-1 and V is TRBV28, with 9 bases fitting TRBD1. This CDR3 spans 24 amino acids. Germline V gene sequence: CDR1 MDHEN, CDR2 SYDVKM. Trimming took 5 bases from V and 5 from J; bases not matched to a gene: 34. CDR3 region: CASSAHRGLEGRSWRAINHNEQFF. The CDR3 DNA sequence: TGTGCCAGCAGTGCTCACAGGGGGCTGGAGGGAAGGTCCTGGAGAGCCATAAACCACAATGAGCAGTTCTTC.

This clone was observed a handful of times. This chain links TRBV6-5 with TRBJ1-5; tentative D call: TRBD1 (6 bases). CDR3 length equals 14 residues. V was cut by 6 bases and J by 5 bases, with 14 bases left in between. From germline, CDR1 is MNHEY and CDR2 SVGAGI. CDR3 DNA sequence: TGTGCCAGCAGGGCTCGACAGGCGTATCAGCCCCAGCATTTT. Protein: CASRARQAYQPQHF.

In DNA, the CDR3 is TGTGCCAGCAGCTTAGGAGGGAATAATCAGCCCCAGCATTTT. This encodes CASSLGGNNQPQHF. The rearrangement joins TRBV7-2 to TRBJ1-5; D gene unclear. The CDR3 covers 14 residues. Germline CDR1 and CDR2: SGHTA and FQGNSA. Trimming pared 1 base from V and 4 bases from J, leaving 8 bases between.

The chain links TRBV15 to TRBJ1-1; 8 nucleotides line up with TRBD1. The CDR3 covers 14 residues. In germline, CDR1 is LNHNV, CDR2 YYDKDF (reference sequence). Trimming removed 3 bases from V and 11 bases from J; junction bases left unmatched: 11. The CDR3 loop reads CATSRDRAGEWAFF. In DNA, the CDR3 is TGTGCCACCAGCAGGGACAGGGCTGGGGAGTGGGCTTTCTTT. Full variable domain (missing parts from reference TRBV15 and TRBJ1-1): DAMVIQNPRYQVTQFGKPVTLSCSQTLNHNVMYWYQQKSSQAPKLLFHYYDKDFNNEADTPDNFQSRRPNTSFCFLDIRSPGLGDTAMYLCATSRDRAGEWAFFGQGTRLTVV.

This clone was seen just once. V is TRBV5-1 and J is TRBJ2-2; 8 bases line up with TRBD1. Germline V gene sequence: CDR1 SGHRS, CDR2 YFSETQ. There are 15 residues in the CDR3. J was trimmed by 0 bases and V by 5 bases; bases with no gene match: 3. CDR3 coding DNA: TGCGCCAGCAGTCAGGGGGCGCCGAACACCGGGGAGCTGTTTTTT. Protein: CASSQGAPNTGELFF.

This rearrangement joins TRBV28 to TRBJ1-3, with TRBD1 as a possible D gene (5 bases). Trimming removed 2 bases at V and 3 bases at J, with 11 bases between. CDR3 length: 15 amino acids. Per the germline V gene, CDR1 is MDHEN and CDR2 is SYDVKM. DNA for the CDR3: TGTGCCAGCAGTTTACTCCGGGGGGGTGGAAACACCATATATTTT. Residues: CASSLLRGGGNTIYF.

The rearrangement links TRBV20-1 to TRBJ2-5; 10 bases match TRBD2. The V and J ends lost 3 bases and 4 bases, in that order; junction bases with no gene match: 14. The V gene's germline CDR1 is DFQATT and CDR2 SNEGSKA (reference sequence). The CDR3 loop spans 17 amino acids. In DNA, the CDR3 is TGCAGTGCTAGTGGGCTAGCGGGAGAGATTTGGAGAGAGACCCAGTACTTC. The encoded protein is CSASGLAGEIWRETQYF.

This rearrangement joins TRBV6-5 to TRBJ2-2, with a possible D match to TRBD1 (6 bases). Germline V gene data show CDR1 as MNHEY and CDR2 as SVGAGI. This CDR3 region has 13 residues. V lost 4 bases, J lost 6 bases, and 9 bases lay in between. The DNA for the CDR3 is TGTGCCAGCAGTTTCCAGGGGTCCGGGGAGCTGTTTTTT. Translated, it gives CASSFQGSGELFF.

The chain employs TRBV5-4 and TRBJ1-2, with 9 bases identical to TRBD1. This CDR3 has 15 residues. The J segment lost 5 bases and the V segment lost 4 bases, leaving 9 bases of the junction unmatched. Per germline, CDR1 SGHNT and CDR2 YYREEE (reference sequence). The CDR3 loop reads CASSPRTGDLYGYTF. For the CDR3, the DNA is TGTGCCAGCAGCCCAAGGACAGGGGATTTGTATGGCTACACCTTC.

The V call is TRBV7-9, the J call TRBJ1-5; D is perhaps TRBD1 (5 bases). CDR1 is SEHNR and CDR2 is FQNEAQ in the germline V gene (reference sequence). V lost 6 bases, J lost 5 bases, and 11 bases lay in between. The CDR3 extends over 13 amino acids. CDR3 region: CASSFFRDQPQHF. The CDR3 bases are TGTGCCAGCAGTTTCTTCAGGGATCAGCCCCAGCATTTT. The complete variable domain, with remaining parts taken from reference TRBV7-9 and TRBJ1-5, reads DTGVSQNPRHKITKRGQNVTFRCDPISEHNRLYWYRQTLGQGPEFLTYFQNEAQLEKSRLLSDRFSAERPKGSFSTLEIQRTEQGDSAMYLCASSFFRDQPQHFGDGTRLSIL.